Following are 17 T cell receptor beta chains from one sample sequenced in a study of cytomegalovirus exposure and HLA in healthy donors. The PCR had 60 Vbeta and 13 Jbeta primers. Sequenced by immunoSEQ multiplex PCR; TCRdb stores in-frame clones only, minus some. Of 200,000 or so clones in the sample, 60% to 80% were seen once. The specimen was PBMCs. These receptors were taken from a woman in her 30s in good health and CMV-seronegative.

This chain joins TRBV5-1 and TRBJ2-3; TRBD2 agrees at 8 bases. The trim removed 3 bases at V and 4 bases at J, leaving 7 bases unmatched. Germline V gives CDR1 SGHRS, CDR2 YFSETQ. The CDR3 extends over 15 amino acids. The CDR3 region has the DNA TGCGCCAGCAGCTCTAACGGGGGGGCCGCAGATACGCAGTATTTT. Translation: CASSSNGGAADTQYF.

The chain recombines TRBV28 with TRBJ2-5, with D tentatively TRBD2 (5 bases). The germline V gene encodes CDR1 MDHEN and CDR2 SYDVKM. V lost 1 base, J lost 3 bases, and 6 bases lay in between. The CDR3 runs to 13 residues. The CDR3 DNA is TGTGCCAGCAGTTTATTGCGGGAAGAGACCCAGTACTTC. Its protein is CASSLLREETQYF.

The J gene is TRBJ1-1, the V gene TRBV10-1; TRBD1 matches at 7 bases. Trimming took 10 bases from V and 4 from J; bases not matched to a gene: 6. Germline loops: CDR1 WNHNN, CDR2 SYGVQD (reference sequence). CDR3 length equals 12 residues. Written as DNA, the CDR3 is TGCGCCACCGCGACAGGGCCCACTGAAGCTTTCTTT. As protein: CATATGPTEAFF.

This clone came up a few times. The V gene is TRBV4-1, the J gene TRBJ1-1, with D hard to call. CDR3 length: 13 residues. V was clipped by 1 base and J by 1 base, with 4 bases between them. The V gene's germline CDR1 is MGHRA and CDR2 YSYEKL. The CDR3 DNA reads TGCGCCAGCAGCCAAGGGAGGAACACTGAAGCTTTCTTT. It is translated as CASSQGRNTEAFF.

In nucleotides, the CDR3 is TGTGCCAGCAGCCCCCCCTGGGGCAGGCCCTCTGGAAACACCATATATTTT. Translating it yields CASSPPWGRPSGNTIYF. V gene TRBV11-2 combines with J gene TRBJ1-3; possible D gene TRBD1, 5 bases. The CDR3 runs to 17 residues. The germline V and J ends were trimmed by 5 bases and 0 bases, with 17 bases remaining between them. Germline V gene data show CDR1 as SGHAT and CDR2 as FQNNGV. Full variable domain (rest looked up from reference TRBV11-2 and TRBJ1-3): EAGVAQSPRYKIIEKRQSVAFWCNPISGHATLYWYQQILGQGPKLLIQFQNNGVVDDSQLPKDRFSAERLKGVDSTLKIQPAKLEDSAVYLCASSPPWGRPSGNTIYFGEGSWLTVV.

The rearrangement links TRBV7-2 to TRBJ1-4; D gene uncertain. The ends were cut back, 9 bases at V and 0 bases at J, with 8 bases in the middle. CDR1 and CDR2 from the germline V gene are SGHTA and FQGNSA. The CDR3 consists of 13 residues. CDR3 coding DNA: TGTGCCAGTTTGGCAACAACTAATGAAAAACTGTTTTTT. Translation: CASLATTNEKLFF.

The chain couples TRBV25-1 to TRBJ2-3, with TRBD2 matching over 8 bases. The CDR3 consists of 17 residues. Trimming took 4 bases from V and 9 from J; bases not matched to a gene: 18. Germline CDR1 MGHDK, CDR2 SYGVNS. The CDR3 DNA reads TGTGCCAGCAGTGGGGTGACGAGACTAGCGAGGACCGGGACGCAGTATTTT. Residues: CASSGVTRLARTGTQYF.

The gene calls are TRBV6-6 and TRBJ2-7; 7 bases are a match to TRBD2. The junction had 11 bases not matched to a gene; V was cut back by 5 bases and J by 7 bases. The CDR3 consists of 14 residues. Germline CDR1 MNHNY, CDR2 SVGAGI (reference sequence). CDR3 region: CASSPLAGVWEQYF. CDR3 nucleotide sequence: TGTGCCAGCAGTCCCCTGGCGGGGGTGTGGGAGCAGTACTTC.

The rearrangement uses TRBV30 and TRBJ1-6; the D is unclear. Germline V lookup: CDR1 GTSNPN, CDR2 SVGIG (reference sequence). CDR3 length equals 13 residues. V lost 1 base to trimming and J lost 5 bases, with 6 bases between them. The CDR3 region is CAWSAGNNSPLHF. The CDR3 DNA reads as TGTGCCTGGAGTGCGGGAAATAATTCACCCCTCCACTTT.

The chain recombines TRBV5-1 with TRBJ2-7; 9 bases are a match to TRBD1. Looked up from germline, CDR1 is SGHRS and CDR2 is YFSETQ. After removal of 0 bases from V and 5 bases from J, the junction contained 3 bases not matched to a gene. The CDR3 has 14 residues. This CDR3 reads CASSLGTGVHEQYF. CDR3 DNA sequence: TGCGCCAGCAGCTTGGGGACAGGGGTCCACGAGCAGTACTTC. The full variable domain, its missing parts supplied by reference TRBV5-1 and TRBJ2-7, is KAGVTQTPRYLIKTRGQQVTLSCSPISGHRSVSWYQQTPGQGLQFLFEYFSETQRNKGNFPGRFSGRQFSNSRSEMNVSTLELGDSALYLCASSLGTGVHEQYFGPGTRLTVT.

V is TRBV2 and J is TRBJ2-7, with a possible D match to TRBD2 (6 bases). The CDR3 extends over 12 amino acids. The germline V gene has CDR1 SNHLY and CDR2 FYNNEI. Trimming removed 6 bases from V and 3 bases from J, with 9 bases in between. The CDR3 DNA sequence: TGTGCCAGCAGCCTCGGGGGCTACGAGCAGTACTTC. Amino acids: CASSLGGYEQYF. The full variable domain, in which reference TRBV2 and TRBJ2-7 provide the parts outside the CDR3, is EPEVTQTPSHQVTQMGQEVILRCVPISNHLYFYWYRQILGQKVEFLVSFYNNEISEKSEIFDDQFSVERPDGSNFTLKIRSTKLEDSAMYFCASSLGGYEQYFGPGTRLTVT.

Only a few counts were recorded for this clone. V usage is TRBV7-2 and J usage is TRBJ1-3, with no clear D. CDR3 length equals 12 residues. Looked up from germline, CDR1 is SGHTA and CDR2 is FQGNSA. Trimming left V 5 bases short and J 4 bases short, with 6 bases between. The DNA for the CDR3 is TGTGCCAGCAGCCAACAGGGAAACACCATATATTTT. It specifies CASSQQGNTIYF.

The chain employs TRBV5-1 and TRBJ2-5; TRBD2 matches 8 bases. Losses at the gene ends were 2 bases for V and 2 bases for J; bases not matched to a gene: 5. The germline gives CDR1 SGHRS, CDR2 YFSETQ. The CDR3 runs to 15 residues. This chain's CDR3 is CASSFLAGLQETQYF. In DNA form, the CDR3 reads TGCGCCAGCAGCTTTTTAGCGGGGCTTCAAGAGACCCAGTACTTC.

V gene TRBV2 combines with J gene TRBJ2-7; perhaps TRBD1 as D (6 bases). V lost 6 bases and J 2 bases, leaving 14 bases between the germline ends. Germline values: CDR1 SNHLY, CDR2 FYNNEI. CDR3 length: 14 residues. As DNA, the CDR3 is TGTGCCAGCAGCGCCGGGACATCACCCTACGAGCAGTACTTC. Its protein is CASSAGTSPYEQYF.

This chain joins TRBV6-6 and TRBJ2-7; TRBD1 might be the D (6 bases). The CDR3 is 13 residues long. Trimming stripped 4 bases from V and 4 bases from J, with 11 bases between. CDR1 MNHNY and CDR2 SVGAGI come from the germline V gene (reference sequence). CDR3 sequence reads: CASSFRGMYEQYF. The CDR3 nucleotides read TGTGCCAGCAGTTTCAGGGGTATGTACGAGCAGTACTTC.

The V gene is TRBV18, the J gene TRBJ1-2; 7 nucleotides match TRBD1. CDR3 length equals 13 residues. J gave up 3 bases and V 5 bases, and 3 bases lay outside the gene matches. CDR1 is KGHSH, CDR2 LQKENI, per germline. The CDR3 DNA sequence: TGTGCCAGCTCAAGGGACAGTTACTATGGCTACACCTTC. It codes for CASSRDSYYGYTF.

The chain combines TRBV28 with TRBJ1-5; possible D gene TRBD1, 6 bases. Germline values: CDR1 MDHEN, CDR2 SYDVKM. The CDR3 runs 15 residues. The V end was cut by 2 bases, the J end by 3 bases, with 11 bases between. The CDR3 nucleotides read TGTGCCAGCAGTTTAGCGGACAGACTCAATCAGCCCCAGCATTTT. Protein product: CASSLADRLNQPQHF.